The 17 T cell receptor beta chains below all came from one sample that was sequenced in a study of vaccination effects on CD4 cells after COVID-19. These receptors have no known antigen. Culture proceeded for 10 days, and CD4+ T cells were then isolated. Vaccination of participants consisted of two doses of either the BNT162b2 or mRNA-1273 vaccine. Sequencing was performed with immunoSEQ multiplex PCR; in TCRdb, only in-frame clones are kept and a portion is missing. Of about 40,000 clones in the sample, approximately 70% are singletons; the top ten hold more than 7%. Sequences were derived from CD4+ T cells from PBMCs cultured without peptide, sampled after COVID-19 vaccination. These TCRs come from a human donor who received a COVID-19 vaccine.

This chain joins TRBV20-1 and TRBJ2-1; 7 bases match TRBD1. CDR3 length: 18 amino acids. Germline CDR1 reads DFQATT; CDR2 reads SNEGSKA (reference sequence). Unmatched junction bases numbered 14, after V lost 3 bases and J lost 0 bases. The CDR3 spells CSASNRDSLHYSYNEQFF. The DNA of the CDR3 is TGCAGTGCTAGTAACCGGGACAGCCTTCACTACTCCTACAATGAGCAGTTCTTC.

The chain couples TRBV15 to TRBJ1-1; D may be TRBD1 (5 bases). Germline CDR1 and CDR2: LNHNV and YYDKDF (reference sequence). Trimming took 3 bases from V and 2 from J, leaving 7 bases between them. This CDR3 is built from 13 residues. CDR3 bases: TGTGCCACCAGCAGTGACAGAAACACTGAAGCTTTCTTT. Its translation: CATSSDRNTEAFF.

V usage is TRBV5-1 and J usage is TRBJ2-2; 10 bases are a match to TRBD1. Germline V gene lookup returns CDR1 SGHRS and CDR2 YFSETQ. CDR3 length: 17 amino acids. Trimming took 0 bases from V and 6 from J; bases not matched to a gene: 8. The CDR3 nucleotides read TGCGCCAGCAGCTTGGCAGGACAGGGGGATTATGCCGGGGAGCTGTTTTTT. It yields the protein CASSLAGQGDYAGELFF. Combining the CDR3 with reference TRBV5-1 and TRBJ2-2 gives the whole variable domain KAGVTQTPRYLIKTRGQQVTLSCSPISGHRSVSWYQQTPGQGLQFLFEYFSETQRNKGNFPGRFSGRQFSNSRSEMNVSTLELGDSALYLCASSLAGQGDYAGELFFGEGSRLTVL.

The chain is built from TRBV7-9 and TRBJ2-5, with 10 bases lining up with TRBD1. With V trimmed by 4 bases and J by 4 bases, 15 bases remained unmatched. The germline V gene encodes CDR1 SEHNR and CDR2 FQNEAQ (reference sequence). There are 18 residues in the CDR3. CDR3 sequence: CASSSHRNRDRGGETQYF. In DNA form, the CDR3 reads TGTGCCAGCAGCTCCCACAGAAACCGGGACAGGGGTGGAGAGACCCAGTACTTC.

This clone was detected a few times. The chain has TRBV5-1 and TRBJ1-1; TRBD1 matches 7 bases. Trimming at V came to 4 bases and at J to 5 bases, leaving 11 bases not matched to a gene. CDR3 size: 15 residues. Germline V CDR1 and CDR2: SGHRS, YFSETQ. CDR3 residues: CASSPGSGGATEAFF. The CDR3 DNA sequence: TGCGCCAGCAGCCCCGGTTCAGGGGGGGCTACTGAAGCTTTCTTT.

The rearrangement joins TRBV5-4 to TRBJ1-6; no clear D. CDR1 SGHNT and CDR2 YYREEE come from the germline V gene (reference sequence). The CDR3 loop spans 18 amino acids. Trimming took 0 bases from V and 2 from J, leaving 15 bases between them. CDR3 amino acids: CASSLGTAGRAYNSPLHF. The DNA for the CDR3 is TGTGCCAGCAGCTTGGGTACTGCAGGACGCGCCTATAATTCACCCCTCCACTTT.

This clone occurred a few times. The V and J genes are TRBV3-1 (or the pseudogene TRBV3-2) and TRBJ2-7; 12 bases match TRBD2. V shed 1 base, J shed 7 bases, and the junction held 8 bases outside the gene matches. Germline lookup yields CDR1 LGHDT and CDR2 YNNKEL (reference sequence). The CDR3 has 16 amino acids. CDR3 in DNA: TGTGCCAGCAGCCAAGGACAGACTAGCGGGGGCCGGGAGCAGTACTTC. It encodes CASSQGQTSGGREQYF.

J is TRBJ1-1 and V is TRBV4-1; the D is unclear. This CDR3 region has 14 residues. Germline V gene data show CDR1 as MGHRA and CDR2 as YSYEKL. V gave up 1 base and J gave up 1 base, with 7 bases separating them. The DNA of the CDR3 is TGCGCCAGCAGCCAAGTCTCGGGGAACACTGAAGCTTTCTTT. The encoded protein is CASSQVSGNTEAFF.

Turning to this clone: A read error is likely, as this CDR3 ends without the conserved phenylalanine or tryptophan. No DNA is shown, since the ends of the CDR3 on it are uncertain; the CDR3 is the one TCRdb lists. This chain joins TRBV23-1 and TRBJ1-4; TRBD1 is the table's D call and was not checked against the DNA. TRBV23-1 is an ORF, and what it does is uncertain. Ends included, the CDR3 has 8 residues. CDR3 residues: CASTTGWL.

This chain uses TRBV3-1 (or the pseudogene TRBV3-2) with TRBJ1-6; TRBD1 might be the D (6 bases). V was clipped by 4 bases and J by 8 bases, with 12 bases between them. Germline V gene sequence: CDR1 LGHDT, CDR2 YNNKEL (reference sequence). The CDR3 is 14 residues long. The CDR3 bases are TGTGCCAGCAGCCCACAGGGATCACATTCACCCCTCCACTTT. This gives the protein CASSPQGSHSPLHF.

This clone was detected a few times. The chain uses TRBV7-9 and TRBJ2-7; 9 bases align to TRBD1. The germline gives CDR1 SEHNR, CDR2 FQNEAQ (reference sequence). The CDR3 extends over 14 amino acids. Germline trimming cut 2 bases from V and 6 bases from J; bases unmatched to any gene: 5. CDR3 coding DNA: TGTGCCAGCAGCTTAAGGGACAGGGCCGTCGAGCAGTACTTC. It encodes CASSLRDRAVEQYF.

The sample holds a few counts of this clone. This chain uses TRBV7-2 with TRBJ2-7; D uncertain. The germline V and J ends were trimmed by 2 bases and 1 base, with 9 bases remaining between them. Germline-derived CDR1 and CDR2 are SGHTA and FQGNSA. This CDR3 spans 14 amino acids. Written as DNA, the CDR3 is TGTGCCAGCAGCTTACCCGTAAATTCCTACGAGCAGTACTTC. Protein sequence: CASSLPVNSYEQYF.

The genes are TRBV11-3 and TRBJ2-5; D gene unclear. Germline V gives CDR1 SGHNT, CDR2 YENEEA. V lost 3 bases and J 5 bases, leaving 10 bases between the germline ends. This CDR3 has 13 residues. In nucleotides, the CDR3 is TGTGCCAGCAGCTTGAATCTCTGGGAGACCCAGTACTTC. Translating it yields CASSLNLWETQYF. Full variable domain (remainder filled in from reference TRBV11-3 and TRBJ2-5): EAGVVQSPRYKIIEKKQPVAFWCNPISGHNTLYWYLQNLGQGPELLIRYENEEAVDDSQLPKDRFSAERLKGVDSTLKIQPAELGDSAVYLCASSLNLWETQYFGPGTRLLVL.

This clone was detected a few times. The chain links TRBV28 to TRBJ1-1; D is perhaps TRBD1 (6 bases). Trimming took 7 bases from V and 3 from J, leaving 15 bases between them. The length of the CDR3 is 14 residues. Germline assignment: CDR1 MDHEN and CDR2 SYDVKM. CDR3 in amino acids: CASNTIGQYTEAFF. CDR3 bases: TGTGCCAGCAATACAATTGGACAGTACACTGAAGCTTTCTTT.

The chain couples TRBV6-5 to TRBJ2-1, with D possibly being TRBD1 (6 bases). The germline gives CDR1 MNHEY, CDR2 SVGAGI. CDR3 length equals 15 residues. V dropped 6 bases and J dropped 0 bases, with 12 bases sitting between them. The CDR3 reads CASSTGRGSYNEQFF. The CDR3 region has the DNA TGTGCCAGCAGCACGGGCAGGGGCTCCTACAATGAGCAGTTCTTC.

CDR3 DNA sequence: TGTGCCAGCAGTTACGTGGGGGGGCCGAAAGAGCAGTACTTC. It encodes CASSYVGGPKEQYF. V usage is TRBV6-5 and J usage is TRBJ2-7; perhaps TRBD2 as D (7 bases). The germline V and J ends were trimmed by 2 bases and 7 bases, with 15 bases remaining between them. Germline-derived CDR1 and CDR2 are MNHEY and SVGAGI. The CDR3 loop spans 14 amino acids.

This chain joins TRBV5-6 and TRBJ2-3; 12 bases are shared with TRBD2. V dropped 2 bases and J dropped 4; count of bases not matched to a gene: 2. The CDR3 is made up of 15 amino acids. Germline V gene data show CDR1 as SGHDT and CDR2 as YYEEEE. The CDR3 DNA follows: TGTGCCAGCAGCTTCCTAGCGGGGGGGCCAGATACGCAGTATTTT. Protein product: CASSFLAGGPDTQYF.